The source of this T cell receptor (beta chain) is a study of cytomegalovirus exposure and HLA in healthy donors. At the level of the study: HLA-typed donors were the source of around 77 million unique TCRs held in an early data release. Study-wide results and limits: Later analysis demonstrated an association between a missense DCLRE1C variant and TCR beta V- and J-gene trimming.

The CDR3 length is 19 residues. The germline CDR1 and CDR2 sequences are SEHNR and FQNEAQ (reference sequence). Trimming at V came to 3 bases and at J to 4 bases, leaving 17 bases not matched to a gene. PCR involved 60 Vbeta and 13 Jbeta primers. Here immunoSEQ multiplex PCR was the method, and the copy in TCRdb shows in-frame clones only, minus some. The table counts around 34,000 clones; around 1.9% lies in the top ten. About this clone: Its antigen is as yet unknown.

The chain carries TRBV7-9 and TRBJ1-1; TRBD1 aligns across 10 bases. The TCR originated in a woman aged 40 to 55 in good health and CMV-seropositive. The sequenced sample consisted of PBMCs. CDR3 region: CASSFGATGQGDSGTEAFF. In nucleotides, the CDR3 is TGTGCCAGCAGCTTTGGGGCCACAGGACAGGGGGACTCCGGCACTGAAGCTTTCTTT.